This T cell receptor beta chain was obtained from a study of vaccination and CD4 T cells after COVID-19. Turning to the study itself: Convalescent patients gave post-COVID blood a median about 100 days post-diagnosis, range 35 to 161. Blood was drawn a median around 66 days post second dose, range 14 to 241. General study findings and limits: Early post-infection timepoints were not included, and relatively few convalescent patients were studied.

Cultured CD4+ T cell DNA underwent sequencing with the Oncomine TCR Beta short-read assay. TCRdb processed the PCR reads anew with MiXCR; each CDR3 protein has one entry. The sample carries about 16,000 distinct CDR3 sequences, 44% recorded once. Treatment specified: approximately nine-day PBMC culture with coronavirus spike peptide pools or control peptides (ViraFEST assay). PCR positivity dates ran from March to December 2020, preceding US Alpha, Beta and Delta variants. This clonotype was seen once. Its antigen is currently unknown. Germline assignment: CDR1 MRHNA and CDR2 SNTAGT. V lost 6 bases and J 6 bases, leaving 9 bases between the germline ends. There are 13 residues in the CDR3.

This chain connects TRBV6-4 to TRBJ1-6; the D is unclear. The starting material was CD4+ T cells from blood, cultured in vitro, obtained after SARS-CoV-2 vaccination. This clonotype was sampled from a human donor who had recovered from COVID-19. CDR3 loop: CASSQEINSPLHF. The CDR3 nucleotides read TGTGCCAGCAGCCAGGAAATTAATTCACCCCTCCACTTT.